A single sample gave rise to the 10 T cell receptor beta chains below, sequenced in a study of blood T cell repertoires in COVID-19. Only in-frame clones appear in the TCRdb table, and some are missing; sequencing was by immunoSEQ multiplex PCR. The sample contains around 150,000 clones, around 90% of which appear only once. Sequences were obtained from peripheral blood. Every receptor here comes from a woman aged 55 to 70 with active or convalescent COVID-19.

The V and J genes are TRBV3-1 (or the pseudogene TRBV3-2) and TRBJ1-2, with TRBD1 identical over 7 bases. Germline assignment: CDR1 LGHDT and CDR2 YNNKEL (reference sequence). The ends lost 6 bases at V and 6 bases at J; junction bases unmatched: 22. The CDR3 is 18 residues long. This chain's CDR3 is CASSIHTSPTDRADGYTF. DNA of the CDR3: TGTGCCAGCAGTATTCATACAAGCCCTACTGACAGGGCTGATGGCTACACCTTC.

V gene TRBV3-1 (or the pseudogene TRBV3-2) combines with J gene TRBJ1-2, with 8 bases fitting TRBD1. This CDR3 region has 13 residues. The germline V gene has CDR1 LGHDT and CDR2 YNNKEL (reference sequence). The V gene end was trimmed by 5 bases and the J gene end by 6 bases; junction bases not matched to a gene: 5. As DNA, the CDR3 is TGTGCCAGCAGCTTACAGGGGGTCGATGGCTACACCTTC. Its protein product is CASSLQGVDGYTF.

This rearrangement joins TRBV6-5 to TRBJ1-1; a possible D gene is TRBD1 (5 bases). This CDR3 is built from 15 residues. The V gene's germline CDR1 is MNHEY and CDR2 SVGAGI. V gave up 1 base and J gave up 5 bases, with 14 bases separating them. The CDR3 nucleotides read TGTGCCAGCAGTTACTGGGGGAGGGAGAGGACTGAAGCTTTCTTT. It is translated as CASSYWGRERTEAFF.

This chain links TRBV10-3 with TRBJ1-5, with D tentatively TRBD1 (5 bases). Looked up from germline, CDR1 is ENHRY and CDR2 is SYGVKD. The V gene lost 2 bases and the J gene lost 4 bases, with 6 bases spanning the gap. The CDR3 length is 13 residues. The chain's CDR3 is CAISEAGNQPQHF. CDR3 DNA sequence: TGTGCCATCAGTGAGGCAGGGAATCAGCCCCAGCATTTT.

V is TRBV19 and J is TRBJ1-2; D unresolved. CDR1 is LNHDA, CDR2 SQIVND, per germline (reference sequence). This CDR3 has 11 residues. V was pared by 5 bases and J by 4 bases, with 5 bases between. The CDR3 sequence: CASSALYGYTF. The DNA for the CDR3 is TGTGCCAGTAGTGCACTCTATGGCTACACCTTC.

CDR3 region: CAMEGENTEAFF. In DNA, the CDR3 is TGTGCCATGGAAGGGGAGAACACTGAAGCTTTCTTT. The chain has TRBV12-3 or TRBV12-4 and TRBJ1-1; possible D gene TRBD1, 5 bases. The CDR3 runs to 12 residues. Between the trimmed V and J ends, which lost 10 bases and 1 base, there was a span of 10 bases.

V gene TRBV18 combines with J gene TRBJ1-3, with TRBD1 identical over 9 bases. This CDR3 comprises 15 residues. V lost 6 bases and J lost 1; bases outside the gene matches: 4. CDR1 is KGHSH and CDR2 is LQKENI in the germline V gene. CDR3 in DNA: TGTGCCAGCTCGGACAGGGGTTATTCTGGAAACACCATATATTTT. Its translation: CASSDRGYSGNTIYF.

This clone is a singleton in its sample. The CDR3 sequence: CASSPTSGGAGELFF. In nucleotides, the CDR3 is TGTGCCAGCAGCCCGACTAGCGGGGGTGCCGGGGAGCTGTTTTTT. The chain couples TRBV7-8 to TRBJ2-2; TRBD2 aligns across 12 bases. V shed 5 bases, J shed 6 bases, and the junction held 4 bases outside the gene matches. This CDR3 has 15 residues. The V gene's germline CDR1 is SGHVS and CDR2 FQNEAQ.

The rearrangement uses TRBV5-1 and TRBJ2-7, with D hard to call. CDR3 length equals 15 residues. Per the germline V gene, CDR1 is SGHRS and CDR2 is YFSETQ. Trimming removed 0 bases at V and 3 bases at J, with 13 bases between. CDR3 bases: TGCGCCAGCAGCTTGGCGTTAAGGCAGGACTACGAGCAGTACTTC. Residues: CASSLALRQDYEQYF.

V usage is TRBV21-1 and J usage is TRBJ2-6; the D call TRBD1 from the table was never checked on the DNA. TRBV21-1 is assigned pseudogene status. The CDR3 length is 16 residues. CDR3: CASSKTVNSGANVLTF. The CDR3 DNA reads TGTGCCAGCAGCAAGACAGTCAACTCTGGGGCCAACGTCCTGACTTTC.